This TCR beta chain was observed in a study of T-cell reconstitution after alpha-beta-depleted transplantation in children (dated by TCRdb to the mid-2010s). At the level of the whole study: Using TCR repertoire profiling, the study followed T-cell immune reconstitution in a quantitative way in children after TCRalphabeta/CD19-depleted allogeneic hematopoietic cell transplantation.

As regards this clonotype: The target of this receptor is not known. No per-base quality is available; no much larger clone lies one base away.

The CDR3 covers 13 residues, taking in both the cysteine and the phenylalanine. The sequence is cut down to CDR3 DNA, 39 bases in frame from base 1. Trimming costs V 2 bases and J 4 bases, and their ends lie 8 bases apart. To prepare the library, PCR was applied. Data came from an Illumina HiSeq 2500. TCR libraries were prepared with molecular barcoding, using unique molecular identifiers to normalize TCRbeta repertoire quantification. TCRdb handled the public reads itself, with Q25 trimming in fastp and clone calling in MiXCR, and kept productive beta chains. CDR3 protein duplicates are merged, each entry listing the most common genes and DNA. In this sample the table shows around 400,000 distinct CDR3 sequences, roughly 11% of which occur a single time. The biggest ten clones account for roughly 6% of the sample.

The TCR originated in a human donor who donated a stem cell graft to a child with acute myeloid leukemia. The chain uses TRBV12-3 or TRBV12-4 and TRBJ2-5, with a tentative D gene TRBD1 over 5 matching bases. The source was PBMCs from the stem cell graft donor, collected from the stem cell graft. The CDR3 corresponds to CASSLKGVETQYF. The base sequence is TGTGCCAGCAGTTTAAAAGGGGTAGAGACCCAGTACTTC.